This T cell receptor (beta chain) was obtained from a study of immune heterogeneity within non-small cell lung tumors. Findings of the study overall: High-frequency T-cell receptor beta clonotypes differed largely between individual patients.

This clonotype was counted between two and nine times. Its antigen is currently unknown. V lost 2 bases, J lost 2 bases, and 3 bases stayed unmatched. In germline, CDR1 is DFQATT, CDR2 SNEGSKA (reference sequence). The CDR3 is 14 residues long. Multiplex PCR with 32 V and 13 J primers amplified TCR beta CDR3. Using its own MiXCR run on the multiplex PCR reads, TCRdb lists one record per CDR3 protein. Here the sample spans 15,000 to 20,000 distinct CDR3 sequences, 25% to 35% being singletons. Template input was genomic DNA from bulk tumor (around 630 ng per sample). Several widely spaced biopsies per primary tumor were taken during surgery. Undergoing curative surgery were patients whose non-small cell lung cancer was untreated and newly diagnosed.

Sequencing input: lung tumor tissue. The chain joins TRBV20-1 to TRBJ2-5; 9 nucleotides agree with TRBD2. This receptor was obtained from a man aged 40-49 years with non-small cell lung cancer. The CDR3 protein is CSARLAGQQETQYF. CDR3 coding DNA: TGCAGTGCTAGACTAGCGGGGCAACAAGAGACCCAGTACTTC.